Described below is a single TCR beta chain sequence and its context. Germline is not matched at one junction end, which may reflect a read error. The source of the sample is a study of blood T cell repertoires in COVID-19. Study information: The United States, Italy and Spain were the sources of the acute and convalescent COVID-19 samples.

The authors' processing: Estimation of nucleated cell counts was performed using reference gene primer amplification. This table comes from immunoSEQ multiplex PCR, and its TCRdb copy is limited to in-frame clones, with some not included. V and J calls and clone size are those listed in that table; D and trimming were worked out from the DNA. This sample yields 120,000 or so clones, of which 70% to 85% are seen a single time; 2.5% belongs to the top ten. Germline lookup yields CDR1 SGDLS and CDR2 YYNGEE. This CDR3 comprises 16 residues. Sequenced sample: peripheral blood. This receptor was obtained from a man aged 45-65 years with acute or convalescent COVID-19. The rearrangement uses TRBV9 and TRBJ2-2; 9 positions match TRBD1. CDR3 in DNA: TGTGCCAGCACCCCCCCCGGGACAGGGAACGCCGGGGAGCTGTTTTTT. Its translation is CASTPPGTGNAGELFF.